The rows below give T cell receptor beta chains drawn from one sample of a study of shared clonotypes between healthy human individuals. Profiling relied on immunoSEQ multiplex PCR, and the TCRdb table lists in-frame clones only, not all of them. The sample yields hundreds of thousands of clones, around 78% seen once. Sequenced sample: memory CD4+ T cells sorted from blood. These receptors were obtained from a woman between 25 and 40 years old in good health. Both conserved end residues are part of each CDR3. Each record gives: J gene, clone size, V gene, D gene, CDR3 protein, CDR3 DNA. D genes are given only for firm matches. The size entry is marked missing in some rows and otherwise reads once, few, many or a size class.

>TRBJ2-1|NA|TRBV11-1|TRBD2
CASSLGGLANYNEQFF
TGTGCCAGCAGCCTAGGGGGACTAGCGAACTACAATGAGCAGTTCTTC
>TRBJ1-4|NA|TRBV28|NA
CASSTPRARNEKLFF
TGTGCCAGCAGTACACCAAGGGCCCGTAATGAAAAACTGTTTTTT
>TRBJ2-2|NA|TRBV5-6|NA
CASSWDQNANTGELFF
TGTGCCAGCAGCTGGGACCAAAACGCGAACACCGGGGAGCTGTTTTTT
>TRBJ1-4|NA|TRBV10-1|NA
CASSESGNEKLFF
TGCGCCAGCAGTGAATCCGGTAATGAAAAACTGTTTTTT
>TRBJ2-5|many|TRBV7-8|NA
CASSRPGNQETQYF
TGTGCCAGCAGTCGGCCGGGCAACCAAGAGACCCAGTACTTC
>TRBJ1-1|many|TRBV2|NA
CASSQDGGNTEAFF
TGTGCCAGCAGTCAGGACGGGGGAAACACTGAAGCTTTCTTT
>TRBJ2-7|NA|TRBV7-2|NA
CASSSSGWEQYF
TGTGCCAGCAGCTCCAGTGGTTGGGAGCAGTACTTC
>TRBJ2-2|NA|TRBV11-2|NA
CASSLNRANTGELFF
TGTGCCAGCAGCTTGAACAGGGCTAACACCGGGGAGCTGTTTTTT
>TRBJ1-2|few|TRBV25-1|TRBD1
CASRQGDGYTF
TGTGCCAGTCGACAGGGAGATGGCTACACCTTC
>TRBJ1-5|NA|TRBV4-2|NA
CASSQEQGGSNQPQHF
TGTGCCAGCAGCCAAGAACAGGGCGGTAGCAATCAGCCCCAGCATTTT
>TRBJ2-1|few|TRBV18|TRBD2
CASSPSLFRGSSYNEQFF
TGTGCCAGCTCACCAAGTCTTTTTCGCGGGAGTTCCTACAATGAGCAGTTCTTC
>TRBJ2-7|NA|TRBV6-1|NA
CASRKGTDENEQYF
TGTGCCAGTAGAAAGGGTACTGACGAGAACGAGCAGTACTTC
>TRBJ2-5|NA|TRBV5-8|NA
CASSPFLRQQETQYF
TGTGCCAGCAGCCCTTTTCTGAGACAGCAAGAGACCCAGTACTTC
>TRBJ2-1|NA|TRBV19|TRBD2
CASSIESRLAGVYNEQFF
TGTGCCAGTAGTATAGAGTCCAGACTAGCGGGAGTCTACAATGAGCAGTTCTTC
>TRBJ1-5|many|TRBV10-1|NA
CARREANQPQHF
TGCGCCAGAAGGGAGGCAAATCAGCCCCAGCATTTT
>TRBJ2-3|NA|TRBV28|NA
CASRNRGSTDTQYF
TGTGCCAGCAGGAATCGGGGGAGTACAGATACGCAGTATTTT
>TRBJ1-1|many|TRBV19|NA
CASMGGLRTEAFF
TGTGCCAGTATGGGGGGGCTGCGCACTGAAGCTTTCTTT
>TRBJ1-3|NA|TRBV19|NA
CASSLHEAGSGNTIYF
TGTGCCAGTAGTCTCCACGAGGCAGGGTCTGGAAACACCATATATTTT
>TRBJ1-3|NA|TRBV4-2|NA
CASSQETGTAGNTIYF
TGTGCCAGCAGCCAGGAAACCGGGACGGCTGGAAACACCATATATTTT
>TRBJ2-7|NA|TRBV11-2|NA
CASSVVQGSYEQYF
TGTGCCAGCAGCGTCGTCCAGGGTTCCTACGAGCAGTACTTC
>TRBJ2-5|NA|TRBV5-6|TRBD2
CASSSPGGVTETQYF
TGTGCCAGCAGCTCCCCGGGGGGGGTTACGGAGACCCAGTACTTC
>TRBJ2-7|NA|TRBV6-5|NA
CASSYSRLGQPYEQYF
TGTGCCAGCAGTTATTCCCGTCTGGGGCAGCCCTACGAGCAGTACTTC
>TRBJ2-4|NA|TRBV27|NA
CASGLAKNIQYF
TGTGCCAGTGGGTTAGCCAAAAACATTCAGTACTTC
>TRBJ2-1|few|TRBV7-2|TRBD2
CASSSGTSDSNEQFF
TGTGCCAGCAGCTCCGGGACTAGTGATAGCAATGAGCAGTTCTTC
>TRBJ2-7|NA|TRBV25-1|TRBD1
CASSATGDEQYF
TGTGCCAGCAGTGCCACAGGGGACGAGCAGTACTTC
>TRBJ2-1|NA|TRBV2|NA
CAGANYNEQFF
TGTGCCGGAGCAAATTACAATGAGCAGTTCTTC
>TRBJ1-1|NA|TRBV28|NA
CASSRQDLPEAFF
TGTGCCAGCAGCCGACAGGATCTTCCTGAAGCTTTCTTT
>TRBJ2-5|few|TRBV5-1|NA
CASSSLGEETQYF
TGCGCCAGCAGTTCACTCGGTGAAGAGACCCAGTACTTC
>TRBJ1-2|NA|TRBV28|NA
CASSPRTDGYTF
TGTGCCAGCAGTCCCCGGACAGACGGCTACACCTTC
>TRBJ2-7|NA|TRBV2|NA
CASSEGGRVTLEQYF
TGTGCCAGCAGTGAAGGGGGACGGGTTACCCTCGAGCAGTACTTC
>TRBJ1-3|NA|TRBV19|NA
CASSITGFGNTIYF
TGTGCCAGTAGTATTACAGGTTTCGGGAACACCATATATTTT
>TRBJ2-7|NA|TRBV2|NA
CASLQGTYEQYF
TGTGCCAGCCTACAGGGAACCTACGAGCAGTACTTC
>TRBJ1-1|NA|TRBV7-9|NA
CASSLAGEMNTEAFF
TGTGCCAGCAGCTTAGCGGGGGAGATGAACACTGAAGCTTTCTTT
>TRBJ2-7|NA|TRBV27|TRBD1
CASSLRDRGRGEQYF
TGTGCCAGCAGTCTCCGGGACAGGGGGCGAGGCGAGCAGTACTTC
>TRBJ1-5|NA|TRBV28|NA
CASSLYLGDQPQHF
TGTGCCAGCAGTTTGTACCTAGGTGATCAGCCCCAGCATTTT
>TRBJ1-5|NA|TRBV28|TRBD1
CASSPRQGLGQPQHF
TGTGCCAGCAGCCCTAGACAGGGCTTAGGTCAGCCCCAGCATTTT
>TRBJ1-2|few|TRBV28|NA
CASSRGRPSHGYTF
TGTGCCAGCAGCCGCGGACGGCCCTCCCATGGCTACACCTTC